The following is a T cell receptor (beta chain) sequence with its context. The antigen is not known. The data stem from a study of cytomegalovirus exposure and HLA in healthy donors. Study-level findings and limits: An analysis done earlier found most TCR beta V segments productive about 87% or about 30% of the time.

Use of 60 Vbeta and 13 Jbeta primers characterized the PCR. The repertoire was sequenced with immunoSEQ multiplex PCR; TCRdb's copy has only in-frame clones and lacks some. The sample includes 120,000 or so clones, roughly 66% of them seen just once. The V gene end was trimmed by 6 bases and the J gene end by 0 bases; junction bases not matched to a gene: 7. The germline V gene encodes CDR1 MNHEY and CDR2 SVGAGI. The CDR3 runs to 15 residues. The receptor's source is a man younger than 30 in good health and CMV-seronegative. The specimen sequenced was PBMCs. The chain is built from TRBV6-5 and TRBJ2-7, with 8 nucleotides matching TRBD1. The DNA of the CDR3 is TGTGCCAGCAGACCATACAGGGGGAGCTCCTACGAGCAGTACTTC. Translating gives CASRPYRGSSYEQYF.